The 30 T cell receptor beta chains below were found in one sample sequenced in a study of blood T cell repertoires in COVID-19. Profiled with immunoSEQ multiplex PCR; TCRdb holds only in-frame clones, not every one. The sample gives about 130,000 clones, around 83% of which show up once; 12% is in the top ten. The sequenced material came from peripheral blood. The receptors were sampled from a man between 60 and 75 years old with acute or convalescent COVID-19.

The table lists this clone with a few counts. The chain couples TRBV25-1 to TRBJ2-1; 10 positions agree with TRBD2. The CDR3 loop spans 16 amino acids. Per germline, CDR1 MGHDK and CDR2 SYGVNS. The ends lost 5 bases at V and 3 bases at J; junction bases unmatched: 7. CDR3: CASSRAGGSYYNEQFF. In DNA form, the CDR3 reads TGTGCCAGCAGTCGAGCGGGGGGGTCCTACTACAATGAGCAGTTCTTC.

The sample holds one count of this clone. The chain combines TRBV6-6 with TRBJ2-2, with D tentatively TRBD1 (6 bases). CDR1 and CDR2 (germline): MNHNY, SVGAGI (reference sequence). The CDR3 runs 13 residues. Between the trimmed V and J ends, which lost 6 bases and 6 bases, there was a span of 11 bases. The CDR3 region is CASSMTGAGELFF. As DNA, the CDR3 is TGTGCCAGCAGCATGACAGGCGCCGGGGAGCTGTTTTTT.

The chain links TRBV7-8 to TRBJ1-5; no clear D. The V and J ends lost 0 bases and 6 bases respectively, with 15 bases between them. Looked up from germline, CDR1 is SGHVS and CDR2 is FQNEAQ. This CDR3 is built from 16 residues. This CDR3 is CASSLARDRPSQPQHF. CDR3 nucleotide sequence: TGTGCCAGCAGCTTAGCGAGGGATCGTCCCAGTCAGCCCCAGCATTTT.

The rearrangement links TRBV11-1 to TRBJ1-2, with D possibly TRBD1 on 5 matching bases. CDR1 is SGHAT, CDR2 FQDESV, per germline (reference sequence). Trimming stripped 3 bases from V and 4 bases from J, with 9 bases between. CDR3 size: 13 residues. CDR3 in amino acids: CASSFGGTYGYTF. The CDR3, as DNA: TGTGCCAGCAGCTTCGGGGGGACCTATGGCTACACCTTC.

The rearrangement joins TRBV3-1 (or the pseudogene TRBV3-2) to TRBJ2-1; D is perhaps TRBD1 (6 bases). This CDR3 is built from 16 residues. From germline, CDR1 is LGHDT and CDR2 YNNKEL (reference sequence). V shed 4 bases and J shed 3 bases, with 16 bases lying between them. The chain's CDR3 is CASSPPRGGRYNEQFF. In nucleotides, the CDR3 is TGTGCCAGCAGCCCCCCCAGGGGCGGGCGCTACAATGAGCAGTTCTTC.

V gene TRBV24-1 combines with J gene TRBJ2-1; 8 nucleotides align to TRBD1. V trimming: 8 bases; J trimming: 0 bases; junction bases outside the gene matches: 8. From germline, CDR1 is KGHDR and CDR2 SFDVKD. This CDR3 has 16 amino acids. CDR3 bases: TGTGCCACCACTCAGGGGGCGCGTGGCTCCTACAATGAGCAGTTCTTC. Its protein product is CATTQGARGSYNEQFF.

The chain joins TRBV28 to TRBJ2-3; 7 positions agree with TRBD1. The ends lost 7 bases at V and 9 bases at J; junction bases unmatched: 13. The CDR3 is 14 residues long. CDR1 MDHEN and CDR2 SYDVKM come from the germline V gene. In nucleotides, the CDR3 is TGTGCCAGCACCAAAAGTCGACAGGGAGACACGCAGTATTTT. It specifies CASTKSRQGDTQYF.

As regards this clone: One junction end does not reproduce the germline sequence, and a read error may be involved. The chain links TRBV28 to TRBJ1-2; D ambiguous. Germline assignment: CDR1 MDHEN and CDR2 SYDVKM. This CDR3 is 9 amino acids long. CDR3 residues: CASSPGNHF. The CDR3 nucleotides are TGTGCCAGCAGTCCCGGGAATCACTTC.

This clone was picked up a small number of times. This chain uses TRBV25-1 with TRBJ2-7; maybe TRBD2 (5 bases). Germline V lookup: CDR1 MGHDK, CDR2 SYGVNS. Trimming left V 0 bases short and J 4 bases short, with 7 bases between. The CDR3 length is 13 residues. For the CDR3, the DNA is TGTGCCAGCAGTGAATACGGCGGGTACGAGCAGTACTTC. This translates into CASSEYGGYEQYF.

The chain combines TRBV28 with TRBJ2-3, with 7 bases lining up with TRBD2. The CDR3 is 16 residues long. Germline CDR1 reads MDHEN; CDR2 reads SYDVKM. J lost 4 bases, V lost 2 bases, and 9 bases had no gene match. This CDR3 reads CASSLTFRGEADTQYF. The CDR3 DNA reads as TGTGCCAGCAGTTTAACGTTCCGGGGGGAGGCAGATACGCAGTATTTT.

The chain has TRBV5-1 and TRBJ2-3; D ambiguous. This CDR3 is 13 amino acids long. The germline gives CDR1 SGHRS, CDR2 YFSETQ. V was cut by 4 bases and J by 1 base, with 7 bases left in between. The CDR3 is CASSRVRTDTQYF. In DNA form, the CDR3 reads TGCGCCAGCAGCCGTGTCCGCACAGATACGCAGTATTTT. Supplemented by reference TRBV5-1 and TRBJ2-3, the full variable domain reads KAGVTQTPRYLIKTRGQQVTLSCSPISGHRSVSWYQQTPGQGLQFLFEYFSETQRNKGNFPGRFSGRQFSNSRSEMNVSTLELGDSALYLCASSRVRTDTQYFGPGTRLTVL.

The chain has TRBV9 and TRBJ1-2; 7 bases line up with TRBD1. The J segment lost 2 bases and the V segment lost 3 bases, leaving 10 bases of the junction unmatched. The CDR3 spans 16 residues. CDR1 is SGDLS and CDR2 is YYNGEE in the germline V gene. CDR3 in DNA: TGTGCCAGCAGCGCGACGACAGGGTACTCCAACTATGGCTACACCTTC. Translating it yields CASSATTGYSNYGYTF.

The V and J genes are TRBV30 and TRBJ2-1; TRBD2 agrees at 9 bases. Trimming at V came to 3 bases and at J to 7 bases, leaving 7 bases not matched to a gene. The length of the CDR3 is 14 residues. The germline CDR1 and CDR2 sequences are GTSNPN and SVGIG (reference sequence). CDR3: CAWSGGTSINEQFF. In nucleotides, the CDR3 is TGTGCCTGGAGCGGGGGGACTAGCATAAATGAGCAGTTCTTC.

This clone was observed a handful of times. Here the CDR3 reads CASAGTAPFYGYTF. The CDR3 coding sequence is TGTGCCAGCGCGGGGACAGCCCCTTTTTATGGCTACACCTTC. This chain joins TRBV19 and TRBJ1-2, with 7 bases lining up with TRBD1. V shed 9 bases, J shed 5 bases, and the junction held 12 bases outside the gene matches. Germline CDR1 and CDR2: LNHDA and SQIVND (reference sequence). The CDR3 is made up of 14 amino acids.

This clone was seen once. The V and J genes are TRBV15 and TRBJ2-7; a weak D match, TRBD2 (6 bases). This CDR3 has 15 amino acids. Looked up from germline, CDR1 is LNHNV and CDR2 is YYDKDF (reference sequence). V was pared by 1 base and J by 8 bases, with 18 bases between. CDR3: CATSRGDFRQSQQYF. The CDR3 nucleotides are TGTGCCACCAGCAGAGGGGACTTTAGACAGTCCCAGCAGTACTTC.

Only one count was recorded for this clone. The chain has TRBV5-1 and TRBJ2-3; D might be TRBD2 (5 bases). Trimming stripped 2 bases from V and 4 bases from J, with 11 bases between. The CDR3 runs 14 residues. Germline V gene data show CDR1 as SGHRS and CDR2 as YFSETQ. In DNA, the CDR3 is TGCGCCAGCAGCTTTGGTCTGGAGGCAGATACGCAGTATTTT. Encoded protein: CASSFGLEADTQYF.

J is TRBJ1-2 and V is TRBV2; D unclear. The germline CDR1 and CDR2 sequences are SNHLY and FYNNEI. This CDR3 is 13 amino acids long. The ends were cut back, 7 bases at V and 4 bases at J, with 13 bases in the middle. The chain's CDR3 is CASTDGEGYGYTF. The CDR3 DNA is TGTGCCAGCACGGACGGGGAAGGCTATGGCTACACCTTC.

The rearrangement uses TRBV7-9 and TRBJ2-7; 14 positions agree with TRBD2. Germline V gene lookup returns CDR1 SEHNR and CDR2 FQNEAQ (reference sequence). CDR3 length equals 15 residues. Losses at the gene ends were 5 bases for V and 6 bases for J; bases not matched to a gene: 6. CDR3 region: CASSPGTSGSGEQYF. DNA for the CDR3: TGTGCCAGCAGCCCAGGGACTAGCGGGAGCGGCGAGCAGTACTTC.

V and J are TRBV28 and TRBJ1-6; 9 nucleotides line up with TRBD1. This CDR3 is built from 17 residues. V was pared by 4 bases and J by 5 bases, with 9 bases of the junction left unmatched. Germline V lookup: CDR1 MDHEN, CDR2 SYDVKM. CDR3 nucleotides: TGTGCCAGCAGTTCCGGCGGGACAGGGCTAAATAATTCACCCCTCCACTTT. It translates to CASSSGGTGLNNSPLHF.

The chain couples TRBV14 to TRBJ1-3; D gene uncertain. CDR3 size: 16 residues. Trimming took off 3 bases at V and 0 bases at J, with 12 bases between the two ends. Germline values: CDR1 SGHDN, CDR2 FVKESK. CDR3 sequence (DNA): TGTGCCAGCAGCCATAGGCAGGCCTTCTCTGGAAACACCATATATTTT. Translated: CASSHRQAFSGNTIYF.

This clone was counted only a few times. This chain connects TRBV10-3 to TRBJ2-1, with D tentatively TRBD2 (6 bases). The CDR3 totals 13 residues. Trimming stripped 11 bases from V and 14 bases from J, with 25 bases between. In germline, CDR1 is ENHRY, CDR2 SYGVKD. Written as DNA, the CDR3 is TGTGCCTCCCGGGACTCCTACCCTTGGAGGAAGTTCTTC. Its protein is CASRDSYPWRKFF.

The genes are TRBV12-3 or TRBV12-4 and TRBJ2-5; D uncertain. This CDR3 is 12 amino acids long. The V end was cut by 2 bases, the J end by 2 bases, with 3 bases between. The CDR3 coding sequence is TGTGCCAGCAGTTTACTACAAGAGACCCAGTACTTC. Its protein product is CASSLLQETQYF.

This rearrangement joins TRBV9 to TRBJ1-2, with unresolved D. The CDR3 is made up of 11 amino acids. The germline V and J ends were trimmed by 4 bases and 7 bases, with 8 bases remaining between them. Germline CDR1 is SGDLS and CDR2 is YYNGEE. The CDR3 sequence is CASSIPGGYTF. The CDR3 DNA follows: TGTGCCAGCAGCATTCCCGGTGGCTACACCTTC.

The genes are TRBV15 and TRBJ2-3; D is unresolved. The CDR3 is made up of 14 amino acids. Trimming took off 1 base at V and 5 bases at J, with 10 bases between the two ends. From germline, CDR1 is LNHNV and CDR2 YYDKDF (reference sequence). CDR3 in amino acids: CATSRGLSKDTQYF. The CDR3 nucleotides read TGTGCCACCAGCAGAGGACTCTCTAAAGATACGCAGTATTTT.

V gene TRBV5-5 combines with J gene TRBJ1-1, with D possibly being TRBD1 (5 bases). Trimming removed 3 bases at V and 0 bases at J, with 6 bases between. Germline assignment: CDR1 SGHKS and CDR2 YYEKEE (reference sequence). The CDR3 is 13 amino acids. DNA for the CDR3: TGTGCCAGCAGCTGGGGGGTGAACACTGAAGCTTTCTTT. This codes for CASSWGVNTEAFF.

This chain connects TRBV7-3 to TRBJ2-2; tentative D call: TRBD2 (10 bases). The CDR3 extends over 21 amino acids. CDR1 and CDR2 (germline): SGHTA, FQGTGA. Trimming left V 5 bases short and J 0 bases short, with 28 bases between. DNA for the CDR3: TGTGCCAGCAGCCGGGGACAGGGACTGAGAGCGGGAGGGCCGAACACCGGGGAGCTGTTTTTT. As protein: CASSRGQGLRAGGPNTGELFF.

The chain joins TRBV15 to TRBJ1-1; 9 bases line up with TRBD1. This CDR3 has 14 amino acids. Germline CDR1 is LNHNV and CDR2 is YYDKDF (reference sequence). Losses at the gene ends were 3 bases for V and 3 bases for J; bases not matched to a gene: 2. Here the CDR3 reads CATSRDRGDTEAFF. The CDR3 DNA reads TGTGCCACCAGCAGGGACAGGGGAGACACTGAAGCTTTCTTT.

This clone is a singleton in its sample. The rearrangement joins TRBV27 to TRBJ1-4; D is ambiguous. The germline CDR1 and CDR2 sequences are MNHEY and SMNVEV (reference sequence). Trimming left V 5 bases short and J 8 bases short, with 15 bases between. CDR3 length: 14 residues. The chain's CDR3 is CASSPRRAGEKLFF. As DNA, the CDR3 is TGTGCCAGCAGTCCTCGAAGGGCGGGAGAAAAACTGTTTTTT.

Concerning this clone: The junction and the germline gene differ at one end; a read error may be behind it. The chain links TRBV19 to TRBJ2-1, with 9 bases lining up with TRBD2. In germline, CDR1 is LNHDA, CDR2 SQIVND (reference sequence). The CDR3 extends over 15 amino acids. The CDR3 coding sequence is TGTGCCAGTAGAGATCCGGGACTAGCAGAACTTCTCCCTGTCTTC. As protein: CASRDPGLAELLPVF.

The chain employs TRBV7-2 and TRBJ2-7; 7 bases align to TRBD2. Losses at the gene ends were 2 bases for V and 3 bases for J; bases not matched to a gene: 7. The CDR3 extends over 15 amino acids. Germline V gives CDR1 SGHTA, CDR2 FQGNSA. As DNA, the CDR3 is TGTGCCAGCAGCTTACAAAGCGGGAATGGCTACGAGCAGTACTTC. Translating gives CASSLQSGNGYEQYF.